Each of the 6 T cell receptor beta chains below was sequenced from the same sample in a study of regulatory T cells in long-lasting Graves disease. Time point denoted: persistent/refractory GD, antithyroid drugs over 5 years with positive TRAb. Scientists built the TCR library using RNA that was extracted from PBMCs. With iRepertoire HTBI primers and Arm-PCR of CDR3 regions, TCR beta libraries were built. TCRdb called the multiplex PCR reads again in MiXCR, with one record for every CDR3 protein. Of roughly 430,000 distinct CDR3 sequences in the sample, roughly 21% were seen once. The source was peripheral blood mononuclear cells (PBMCs), collected when the disease was refractory, from a patient treated with antithyroid drugs. The receptors shown here come from a female donor with Graves disease.

The table lists this clonotype with a few counts. The V call is TRBV25-1, the J call TRBJ2-5; 12 bases fit TRBD2. This CDR3 spans 17 amino acids. After removal of 5 bases from V and 4 bases from J, the junction contained 11 bases not matched to a gene. Per the germline V gene, CDR1 is MGHDK and CDR2 is SYGVNS. The CDR3 DNA reads TGTGCCAGCAGTTGGACTAGCGGGAAAGGGGGCCGAGAGACCCAGTACTTC. Its translation is CASSWTSGKGGRETQYF.

This clonotype came up many times. The genes are TRBV28 and TRBJ1-1; 8 bases fit TRBD1. Germline CDR1 and CDR2: MDHEN and SYDVKM. This CDR3 spans 16 amino acids. V dropped 5 bases and J dropped 4; count of bases not matched to a gene: 12. CDR3 amino acids: CASSPRGTGEITEAFF. As DNA, the CDR3 is TGTGCCAGCAGTCCACGTGGGACAGGAGAGATCACTGAAGCTTTCTTT.

This clonotype has a handful of counts. The genes are TRBV5-1 and TRBJ1-4; tentatively, D is TRBD1 (6 bases). Trimming pared 1 base from V and 4 bases from J, leaving 14 bases between. The CDR3 spans 16 residues. Germline CDR1 is SGHRS and CDR2 is YFSETQ. The CDR3: CASSLSPGAGNEKLFF. The DNA of the CDR3 is TGCGCCAGCAGCTTGTCTCCGGGGGCCGGTAATGAAAAACTGTTTTTT.

This chain uses TRBV6-4 with TRBJ1-3, with D maybe TRBD1 (5 bases). There are 13 residues in the CDR3. Germline V gene sequence: CDR1 MRHNA, CDR2 SNTAGT. CDR3 protein: CVINGGAGNTIYF. CDR3 in DNA: TGTGTCATCAACGGGGGGGCTGGAAACACCATATATTTT.

Ten or more counts support this clonotype. V gene TRBV6-2 or TRBV6-3 combines with J gene TRBJ1-5; the D gene is possibly TRBD1 (6 bases). Trimming shortened V by 3 bases and J by 0 bases, and 15 bases separated the two germline ends. The CDR3 runs 17 residues. The V gene's germline CDR1 is MNHEY and CDR2 SVGEGT. CDR3 bases: TGTGCCAGCAGTTATGGGGGCGACACCCATAGCAATCAGCCCCAGCATTTT. It specifies CASSYGGDTHSNQPQHF.

V is TRBV3-1 and J is TRBJ2-6; D gene unclear. Trimming removed 4 bases from V and 0 bases from J, with 10 bases in between. There are 16 residues in the CDR3. Germline CDR1 LGHDT, CDR2 YNNKEL (reference sequence). CDR3 nucleotide sequence: TGTGCCAGCAGCCTAGGGATTTCCTCTGGGGCCAACGTCCTGACTTTC. It is translated as CASSLGISSGANVLTF.